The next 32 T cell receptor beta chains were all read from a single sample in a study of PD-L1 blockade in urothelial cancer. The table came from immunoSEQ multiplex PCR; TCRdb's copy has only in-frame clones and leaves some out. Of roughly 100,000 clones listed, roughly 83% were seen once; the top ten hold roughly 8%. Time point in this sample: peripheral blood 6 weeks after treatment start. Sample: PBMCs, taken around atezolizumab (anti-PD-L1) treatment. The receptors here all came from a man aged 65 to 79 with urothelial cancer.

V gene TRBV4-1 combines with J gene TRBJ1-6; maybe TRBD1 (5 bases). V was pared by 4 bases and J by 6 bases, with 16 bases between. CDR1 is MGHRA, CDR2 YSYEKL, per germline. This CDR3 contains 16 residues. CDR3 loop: CASSLVSAGGNSPLHF. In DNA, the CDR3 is TGCGCCAGCAGCCTCGTTTCGGCCGGGGGTAATTCACCCCTCCACTTT.

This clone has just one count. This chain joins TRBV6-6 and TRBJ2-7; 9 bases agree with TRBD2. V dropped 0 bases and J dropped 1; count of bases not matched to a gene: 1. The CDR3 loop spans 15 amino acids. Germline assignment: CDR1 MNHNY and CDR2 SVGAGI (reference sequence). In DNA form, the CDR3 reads TGTGCCAGCAGTTACTCGAGCGGGAGGTCCTACGAGCAGTACTTC. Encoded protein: CASSYSSGRSYEQYF.

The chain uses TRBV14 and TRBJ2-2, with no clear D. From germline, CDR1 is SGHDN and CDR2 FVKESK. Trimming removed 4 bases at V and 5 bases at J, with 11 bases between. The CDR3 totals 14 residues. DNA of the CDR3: TGTGCCAGCAGCCGAGGTTTGGAGACCGGGGAGCTGTTTTTT. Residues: CASSRGLETGELFF.

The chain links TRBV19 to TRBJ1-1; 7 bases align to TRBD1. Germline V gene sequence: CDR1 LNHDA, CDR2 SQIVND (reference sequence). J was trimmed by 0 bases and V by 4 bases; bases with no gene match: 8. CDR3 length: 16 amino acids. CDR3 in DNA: TGTGCCAGTAGTACCGGACCAGGGGGAATGAACACTGAAGCTTTCTTT. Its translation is CASSTGPGGMNTEAFF.

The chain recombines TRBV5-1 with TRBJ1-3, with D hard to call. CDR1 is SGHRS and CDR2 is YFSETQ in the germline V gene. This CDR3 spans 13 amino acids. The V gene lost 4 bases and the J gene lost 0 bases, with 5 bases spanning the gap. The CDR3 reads CASSPSSGNTIYF. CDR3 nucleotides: TGCGCCAGCAGCCCCAGCTCTGGAAACACCATATATTTT.

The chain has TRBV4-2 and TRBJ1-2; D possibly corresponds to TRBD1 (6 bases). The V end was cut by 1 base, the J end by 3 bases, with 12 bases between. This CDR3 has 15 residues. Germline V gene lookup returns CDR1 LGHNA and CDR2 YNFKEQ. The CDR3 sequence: CASSQGSGADYGYTF. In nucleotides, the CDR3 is TGTGCCAGCAGCCAAGGATCAGGGGCTGACTATGGCTACACCTTC.

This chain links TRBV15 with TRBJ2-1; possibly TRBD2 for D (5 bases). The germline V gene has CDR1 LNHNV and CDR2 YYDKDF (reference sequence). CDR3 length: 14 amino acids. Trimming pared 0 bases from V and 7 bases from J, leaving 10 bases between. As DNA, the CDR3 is TGTGCCACCAGCAGAGATTTGCGGAGGAATGAGCAGTTCTTC. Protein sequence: CATSRDLRRNEQFF.

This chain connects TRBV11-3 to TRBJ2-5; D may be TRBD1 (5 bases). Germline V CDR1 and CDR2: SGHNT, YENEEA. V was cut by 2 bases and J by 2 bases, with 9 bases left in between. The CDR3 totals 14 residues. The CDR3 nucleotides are TGTGCCAGCAGCTTAATCCAGGGACAAGAGACCCAGTACTTC. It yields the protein CASSLIQGQETQYF.

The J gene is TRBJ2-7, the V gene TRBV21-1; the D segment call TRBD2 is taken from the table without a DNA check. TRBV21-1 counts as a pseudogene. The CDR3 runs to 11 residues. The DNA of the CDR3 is TGTGCCAGCAGCAAAACTTACGAGCAGTACTTC. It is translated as CASSKTYEQYF.

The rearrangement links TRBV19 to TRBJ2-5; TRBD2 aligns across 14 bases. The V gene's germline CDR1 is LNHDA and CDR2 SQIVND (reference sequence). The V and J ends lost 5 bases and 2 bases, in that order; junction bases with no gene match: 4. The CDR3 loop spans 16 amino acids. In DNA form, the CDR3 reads TGTGCCAGTAGTCCCCGGACTAGCGGGGGGCAAGAGACCCAGTACTTC. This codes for CASSPRTSGGQETQYF.

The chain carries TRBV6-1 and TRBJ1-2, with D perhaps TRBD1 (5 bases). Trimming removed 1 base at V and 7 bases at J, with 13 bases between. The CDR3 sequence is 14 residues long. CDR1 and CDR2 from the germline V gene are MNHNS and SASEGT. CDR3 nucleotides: TGTGCCAGCAGTGAAGGGACAAATCGGCCTGGCTACACCTTC. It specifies CASSEGTNRPGYTF.

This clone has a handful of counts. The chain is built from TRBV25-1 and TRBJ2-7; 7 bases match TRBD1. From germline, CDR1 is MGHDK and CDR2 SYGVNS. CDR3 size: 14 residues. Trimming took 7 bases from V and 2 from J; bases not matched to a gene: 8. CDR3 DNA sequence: TGTGCCAGCAACCGGGACAGTTCCCCCTACGAGCAGTACTTC. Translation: CASNRDSSPYEQYF.

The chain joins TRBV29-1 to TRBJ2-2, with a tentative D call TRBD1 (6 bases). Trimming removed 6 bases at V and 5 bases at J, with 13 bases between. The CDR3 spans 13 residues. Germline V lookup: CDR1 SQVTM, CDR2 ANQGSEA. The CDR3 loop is CSVENTGTGELFF. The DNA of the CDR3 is TGCAGCGTCGAGAATACAGGGACCGGGGAGCTGTTTTTT.

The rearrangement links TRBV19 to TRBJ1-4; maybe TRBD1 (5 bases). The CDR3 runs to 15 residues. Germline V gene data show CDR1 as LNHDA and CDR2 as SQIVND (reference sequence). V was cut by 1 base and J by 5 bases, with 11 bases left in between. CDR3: CASSIGGGRNEKLFF. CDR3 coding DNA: TGTGCCAGTAGTATAGGGGGGGGAAGGAATGAAAAACTGTTTTTT.

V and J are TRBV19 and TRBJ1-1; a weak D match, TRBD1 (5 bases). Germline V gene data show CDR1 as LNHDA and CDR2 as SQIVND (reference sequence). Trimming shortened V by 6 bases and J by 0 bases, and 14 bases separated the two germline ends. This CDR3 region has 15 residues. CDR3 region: CASRRAGRLNTEAFF. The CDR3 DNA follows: TGTGCCAGTAGAAGGGCAGGGCGATTGAACACTGAAGCTTTCTTT.

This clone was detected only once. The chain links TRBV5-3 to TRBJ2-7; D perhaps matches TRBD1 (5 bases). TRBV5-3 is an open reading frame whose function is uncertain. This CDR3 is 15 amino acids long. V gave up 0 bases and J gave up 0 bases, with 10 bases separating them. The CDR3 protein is CARSLGQFRSYEQYF. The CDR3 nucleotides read TGTGCCAGAAGCTTGGGACAGTTCCGCTCCTACGAGCAGTACTTC.

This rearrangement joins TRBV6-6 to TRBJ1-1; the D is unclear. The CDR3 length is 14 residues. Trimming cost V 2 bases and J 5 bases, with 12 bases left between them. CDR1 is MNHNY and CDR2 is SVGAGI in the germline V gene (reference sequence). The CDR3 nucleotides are TGTGCCAGCAGTTACCCATTAGGAGGGACTGAAGCTTTCTTT. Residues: CASSYPLGGTEAFF.

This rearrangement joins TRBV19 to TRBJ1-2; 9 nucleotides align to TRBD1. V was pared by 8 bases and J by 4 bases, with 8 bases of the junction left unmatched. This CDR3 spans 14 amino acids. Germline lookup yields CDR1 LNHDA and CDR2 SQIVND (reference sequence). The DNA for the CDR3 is TGTGCCAGTGACGCGGGACAGGGCACCTATGGCTACACCTTC. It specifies CASDAGQGTYGYTF.

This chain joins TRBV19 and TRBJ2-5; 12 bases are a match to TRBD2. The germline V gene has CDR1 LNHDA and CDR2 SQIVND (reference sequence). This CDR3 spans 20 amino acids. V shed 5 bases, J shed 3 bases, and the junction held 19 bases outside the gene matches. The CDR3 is CASSARLAGVAKAVEETQYF. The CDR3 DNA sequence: TGTGCCAGTAGTGCCCGACTAGCGGGAGTGGCGAAGGCGGTTGAAGAGACCCAGTACTTC.

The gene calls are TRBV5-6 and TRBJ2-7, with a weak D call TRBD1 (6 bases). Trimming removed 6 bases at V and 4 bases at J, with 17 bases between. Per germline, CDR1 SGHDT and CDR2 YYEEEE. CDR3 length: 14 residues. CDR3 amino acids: CASTRRGILYEQYF. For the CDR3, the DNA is TGTGCCAGCACCCGAAGGGGGATTCTTTACGAGCAGTACTTC.

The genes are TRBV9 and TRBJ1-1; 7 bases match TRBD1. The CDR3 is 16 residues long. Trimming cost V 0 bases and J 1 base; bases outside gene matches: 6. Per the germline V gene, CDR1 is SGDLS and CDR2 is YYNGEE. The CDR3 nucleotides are TGTGCCAGCAGCGTAGATGGGGGACAGCCGAACACTGAAGCTTTCTTT. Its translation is CASSVDGGQPNTEAFF.

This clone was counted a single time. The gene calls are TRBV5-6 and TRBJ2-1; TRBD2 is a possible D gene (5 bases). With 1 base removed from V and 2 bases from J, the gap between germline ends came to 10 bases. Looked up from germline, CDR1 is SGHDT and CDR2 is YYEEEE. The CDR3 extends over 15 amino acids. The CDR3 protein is CASSLISGAYNEQFF. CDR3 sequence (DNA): TGTGCCAGCAGCTTGATTTCCGGGGCCTACAATGAGCAGTTCTTC.

CDR3 sequence (DNA): TGTGCCAGCAGCTTAGCCGCGGGTAGCGAGCAGTACTTC. Encoded protein: CASSLAAGSEQYF. This chain joins TRBV7-2 and TRBJ2-7; a weak D match, TRBD2 (5 bases). The CDR3 covers 13 residues. The V gene's germline CDR1 is SGHTA and CDR2 FQGNSA. The V and J ends lost 0 bases and 6 bases respectively, with 9 bases between them.

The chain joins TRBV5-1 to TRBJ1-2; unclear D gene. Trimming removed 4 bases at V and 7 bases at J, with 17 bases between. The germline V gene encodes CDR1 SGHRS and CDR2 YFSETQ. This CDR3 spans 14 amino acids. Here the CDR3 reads CASSANREGGGYTF. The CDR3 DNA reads TGCGCCAGCAGCGCCAATCGGGAGGGAGGTGGCTACACCTTC.

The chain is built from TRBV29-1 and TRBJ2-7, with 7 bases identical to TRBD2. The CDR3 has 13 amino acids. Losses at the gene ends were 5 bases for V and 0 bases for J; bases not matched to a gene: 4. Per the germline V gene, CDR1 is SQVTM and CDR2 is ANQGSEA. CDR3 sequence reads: CSVRGGYSYEQYF. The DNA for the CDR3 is TGCAGCGTTAGGGGAGGGTACTCCTACGAGCAGTACTTC.

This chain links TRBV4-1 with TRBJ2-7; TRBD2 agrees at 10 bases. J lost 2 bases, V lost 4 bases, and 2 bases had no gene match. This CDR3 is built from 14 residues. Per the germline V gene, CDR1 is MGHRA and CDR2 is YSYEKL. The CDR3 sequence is CASSPSGSTYEQYF. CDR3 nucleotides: TGCGCCAGCAGCCCTAGCGGGAGCACCTACGAGCAGTACTTC.

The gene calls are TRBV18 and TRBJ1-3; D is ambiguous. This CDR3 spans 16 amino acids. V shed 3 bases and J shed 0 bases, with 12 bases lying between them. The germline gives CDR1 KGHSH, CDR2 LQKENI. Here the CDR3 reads CASSPVPGYSGNTIYF. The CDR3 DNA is TGTGCCAGCTCACCCGTACCGGGATACTCTGGAAACACCATATATTTT.

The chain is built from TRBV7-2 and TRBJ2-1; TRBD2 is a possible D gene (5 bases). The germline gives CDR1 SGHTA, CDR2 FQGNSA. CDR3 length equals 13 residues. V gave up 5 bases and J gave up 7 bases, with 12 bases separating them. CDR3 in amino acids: CASSRSRENEQFF. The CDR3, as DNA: TGTGCCAGCAGCAGATCAAGGGAGAATGAGCAGTTCTTC.

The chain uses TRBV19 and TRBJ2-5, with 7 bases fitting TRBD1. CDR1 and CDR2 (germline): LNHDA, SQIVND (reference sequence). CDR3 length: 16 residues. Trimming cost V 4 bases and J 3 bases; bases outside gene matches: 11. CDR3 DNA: TGTGCCAGTAGTAAACAGGGGCAGGTCTGGGAAGAGACCCAGTACTTC. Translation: CASSKQGQVWEETQYF.

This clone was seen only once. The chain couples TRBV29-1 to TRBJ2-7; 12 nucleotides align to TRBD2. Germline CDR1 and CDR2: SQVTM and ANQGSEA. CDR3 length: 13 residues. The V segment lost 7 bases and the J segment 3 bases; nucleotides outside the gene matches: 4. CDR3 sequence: CSASSGRGYEQYF. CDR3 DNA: TGCAGCGCATCTAGCGGGAGGGGCTACGAGCAGTACTTC.

The CDR3 nucleotides are TGTGCCAGCACCTTACAGGGGAGGAACACTGAAGCTTTCTTT. It yields the protein CASTLQGRNTEAFF. The rearrangement links TRBV28 to TRBJ1-1; 7 bases are a match to TRBD1. With V trimmed by 7 bases and J by 1 base, 6 bases remained unmatched. The CDR3 sequence is 14 residues long. Germline CDR1 MDHEN, CDR2 SYDVKM.

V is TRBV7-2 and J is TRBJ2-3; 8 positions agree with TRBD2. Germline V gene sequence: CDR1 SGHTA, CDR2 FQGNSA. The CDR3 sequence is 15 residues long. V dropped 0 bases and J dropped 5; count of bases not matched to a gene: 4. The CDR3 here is CASSLASLAGDTQYF. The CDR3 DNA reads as TGTGCCAGCAGCTTAGCATCGCTAGCGGGAGATACGCAGTATTTT.